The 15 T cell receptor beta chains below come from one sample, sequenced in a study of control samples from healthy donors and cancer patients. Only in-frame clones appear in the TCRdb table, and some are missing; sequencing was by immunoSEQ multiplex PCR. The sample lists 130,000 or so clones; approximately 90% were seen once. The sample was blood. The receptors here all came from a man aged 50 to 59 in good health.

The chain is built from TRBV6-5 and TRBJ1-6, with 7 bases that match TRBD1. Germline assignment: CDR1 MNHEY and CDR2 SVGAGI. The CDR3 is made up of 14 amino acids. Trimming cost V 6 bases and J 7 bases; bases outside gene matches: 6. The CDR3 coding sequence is TGTGCCAGCAGAAGACAGGGAAGGAATTCACCCCTCCACTTT. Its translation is CASRRQGRNSPLHF.

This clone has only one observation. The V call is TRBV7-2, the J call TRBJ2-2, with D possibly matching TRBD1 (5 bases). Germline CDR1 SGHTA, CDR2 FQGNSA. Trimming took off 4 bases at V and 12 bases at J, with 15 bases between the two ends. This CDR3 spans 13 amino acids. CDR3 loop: CASSSDRGWKLFF. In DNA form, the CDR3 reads TGTGCCAGCAGCTCAGATAGGGGCTGGAAGCTGTTTTTT.

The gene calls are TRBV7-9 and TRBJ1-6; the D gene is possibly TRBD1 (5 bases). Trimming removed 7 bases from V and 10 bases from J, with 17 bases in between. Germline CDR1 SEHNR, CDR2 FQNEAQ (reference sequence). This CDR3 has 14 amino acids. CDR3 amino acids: CASTEGQGESPLHF. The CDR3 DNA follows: TGTGCCAGCACCGAGGGGCAGGGTGAGTCACCCCTCCACTTT.

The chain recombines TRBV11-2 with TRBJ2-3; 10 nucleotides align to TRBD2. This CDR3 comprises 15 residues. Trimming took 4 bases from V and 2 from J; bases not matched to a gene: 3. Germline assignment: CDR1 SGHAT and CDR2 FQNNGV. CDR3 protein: CASSWSGGATDTQYF. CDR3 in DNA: TGTGCCAGCAGCTGGAGCGGGGGGGCCACAGATACGCAGTATTTT.

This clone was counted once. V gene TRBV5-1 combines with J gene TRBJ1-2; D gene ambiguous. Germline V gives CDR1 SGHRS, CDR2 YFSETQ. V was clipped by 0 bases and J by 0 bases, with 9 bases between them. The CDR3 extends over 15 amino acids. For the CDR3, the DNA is TGCGCCAGCAGCTTGGGTGGGTACTCTAACTATGGCTACACCTTC. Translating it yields CASSLGGYSNYGYTF.

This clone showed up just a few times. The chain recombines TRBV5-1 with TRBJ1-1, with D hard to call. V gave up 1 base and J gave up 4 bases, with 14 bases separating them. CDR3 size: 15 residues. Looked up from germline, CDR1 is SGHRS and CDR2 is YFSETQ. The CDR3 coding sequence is TGCGCCAGCAGCTTGATGGGTGGAGAAAGCACTGAAGCTTTCTTT. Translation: CASSLMGGESTEAFF.

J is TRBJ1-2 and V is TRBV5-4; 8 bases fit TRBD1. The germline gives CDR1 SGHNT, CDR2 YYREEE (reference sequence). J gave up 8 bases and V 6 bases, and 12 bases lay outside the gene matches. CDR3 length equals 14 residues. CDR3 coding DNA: TGTGCCAGCACCCTCCTAGGAGGGACAGGAGGCTACACCTTC. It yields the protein CASTLLGGTGGYTF. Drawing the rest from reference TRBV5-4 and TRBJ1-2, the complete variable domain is ETGVTQSPTHLIKTRGQQVTLRCSSQSGHNTVSWYQQALGQGPQFIFQYYREEENGRGNFPPRFSGLQFPNYSSELNVNALELDDSALYLCASTLLGGTGGYTFGSGTRLTVV.

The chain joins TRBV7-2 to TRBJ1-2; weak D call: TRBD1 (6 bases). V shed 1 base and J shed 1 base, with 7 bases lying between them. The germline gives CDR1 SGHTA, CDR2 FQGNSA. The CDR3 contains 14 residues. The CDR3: CASSLGGLNYGYTF. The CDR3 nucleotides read TGTGCCAGCAGCTTAGGGGGGCTTAACTATGGCTACACCTTC.

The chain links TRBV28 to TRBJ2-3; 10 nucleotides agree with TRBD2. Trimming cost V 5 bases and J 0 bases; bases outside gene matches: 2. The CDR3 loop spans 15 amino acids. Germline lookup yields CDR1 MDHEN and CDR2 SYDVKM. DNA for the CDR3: TGTGCCAGCAGTGTAGCGGGGGGCAGCACAGATACGCAGTATTTT. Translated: CASSVAGGSTDTQYF.

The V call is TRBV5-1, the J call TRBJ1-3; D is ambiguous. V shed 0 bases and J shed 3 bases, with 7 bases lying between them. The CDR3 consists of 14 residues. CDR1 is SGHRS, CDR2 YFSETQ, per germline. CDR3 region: CASSLEGFGNTIYF. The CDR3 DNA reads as TGCGCCAGCAGCTTGGAAGGGTTTGGAAACACCATATATTTT.

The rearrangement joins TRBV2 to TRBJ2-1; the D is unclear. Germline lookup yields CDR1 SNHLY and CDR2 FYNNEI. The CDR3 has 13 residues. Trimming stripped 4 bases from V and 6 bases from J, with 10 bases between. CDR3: CASSGDSGNEQFF. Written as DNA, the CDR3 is TGTGCCAGCAGTGGAGACTCAGGCAATGAGCAGTTCTTC.

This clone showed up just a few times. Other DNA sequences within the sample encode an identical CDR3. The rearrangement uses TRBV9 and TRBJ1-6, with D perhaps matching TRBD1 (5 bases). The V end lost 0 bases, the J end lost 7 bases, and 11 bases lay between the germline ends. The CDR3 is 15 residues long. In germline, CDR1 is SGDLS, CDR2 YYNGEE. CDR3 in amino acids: CASSVADTGNSPLHF. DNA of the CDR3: TGTGCCAGCAGCGTAGCGGACACAGGAAATTCACCCCTCCACTTT.

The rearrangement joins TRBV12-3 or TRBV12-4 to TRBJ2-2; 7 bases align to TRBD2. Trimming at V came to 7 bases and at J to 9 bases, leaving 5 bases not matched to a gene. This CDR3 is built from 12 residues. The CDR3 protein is CASTTGGWELFF. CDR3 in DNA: TGTGCCAGCACCACGGGGGGATGGGAGCTGTTTTTT.

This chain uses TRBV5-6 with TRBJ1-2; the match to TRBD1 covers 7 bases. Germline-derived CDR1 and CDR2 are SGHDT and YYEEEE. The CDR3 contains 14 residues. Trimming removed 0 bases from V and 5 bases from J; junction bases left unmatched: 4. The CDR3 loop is CASSLGDSTYGYTF. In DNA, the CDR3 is TGTGCCAGCAGCTTGGGGGACAGTACTTATGGCTACACCTTC.

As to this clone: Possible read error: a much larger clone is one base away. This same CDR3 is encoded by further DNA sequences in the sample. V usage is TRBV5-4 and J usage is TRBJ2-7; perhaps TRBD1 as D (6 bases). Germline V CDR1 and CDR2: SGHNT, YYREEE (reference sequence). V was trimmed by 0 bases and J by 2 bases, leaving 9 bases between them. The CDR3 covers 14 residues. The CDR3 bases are TGTGCCAGCAGCTTGGGTGGGACAACCTACGAGCAGTACTTC. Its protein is CASSLGGTTYEQYF.